The next 12 T cell receptor beta chains were all read from a single sample in a study of blood T cell repertoires in COVID-19. Method: immunoSEQ multiplex PCR; TCRdb's copy keeps in-frame clones and lacks some. The sample records about 350,000 clones, roughly 87% being singletons. Sample: PBMCs or T cells enriched from blood (not recorded which). Receptors were obtained from a young woman who had recovered from COVID-19.

The rearrangement links TRBV14 to TRBJ1-2, with TRBD1 matching over 9 bases. The CDR3 contains 15 residues. The germline CDR1 and CDR2 sequences are SGHDN and FVKESK. Trimming at V came to 1 base and at J to 3 bases, leaving 3 bases not matched to a gene. CDR3 nucleotides: TGTGCCAGCAGCCAAGGGACAGGGGTGGACTATGGCTACACCTTC. Encoded protein: CASSQGTGVDYGYTF.

This clone was counted only a few times. The J gene is TRBJ1-2, the V gene TRBV4-1, with TRBD1 identical over 10 bases. The length of the CDR3 is 16 residues. With 2 bases clipped from V and 7 bases from J, the junction kept 10 bases outside the gene matches. The V gene's germline CDR1 is MGHRA and CDR2 YSYEKL. The CDR3 protein is CASSQTKGQGILGYTF. CDR3 bases: TGCGCCAGCAGCCAAACCAAGGGACAGGGGATACTTGGCTACACCTTC.

The V and J genes are TRBV2 and TRBJ2-4, with D perhaps matching TRBD1 (5 bases). This CDR3 is built from 17 residues. Germline CDR1 reads SNHLY; CDR2 reads FYNNEI. V was clipped by 4 bases and J by 1 base, with 17 bases between them. The CDR3 reads CASSVFQGPSAKNIQYF. The DNA for the CDR3 is TGTGCCAGCAGTGTATTCCAGGGTCCCTCGGCCAAAAACATTCAGTACTTC.

The gene calls are TRBV19 and TRBJ2-1, with D maybe TRBD1 (8 bases). Trimming cost V 3 bases and J 9 bases, with 18 bases left between them. The CDR3 sequence is 15 residues long. Germline CDR1 LNHDA, CDR2 SQIVND (reference sequence). This chain's CDR3 is CASSISQGGGSEQFF. The CDR3, as DNA: TGTGCCAGTAGTATCTCACAGGGGGGAGGGAGTGAGCAGTTCTTC.

The genes are TRBV11-1 and TRBJ1-2; D ambiguous. The germline CDR1 and CDR2 sequences are SGHAT and FQDESV (reference sequence). Trimming pared 5 bases from V and 0 bases from J, leaving 10 bases between. The CDR3 runs to 14 residues. In nucleotides, the CDR3 is TGTGCCAGCAGCGCCACGCAGGCTAACTATGGCTACACCTTC. Protein sequence: CASSATQANYGYTF.

The rearrangement links TRBV19 to TRBJ2-5; 10 bases are a match to TRBD2. V trimming: 5 bases; J trimming: 2 bases; junction bases outside the gene matches: 14. The CDR3 runs to 18 residues. Per the germline V gene, CDR1 is LNHDA and CDR2 is SQIVND (reference sequence). DNA for the CDR3: TGTGCCAGTAGTCCTCTCTTCCCGCAGACTAGCGGGCAAGAGACCCAGTACTTC. Residues: CASSPLFPQTSGQETQYF. The whole variable domain, remainder taken from reference TRBV19 and TRBJ2-5, is DGGITQSPKYLFRKEGQNVTLSCEQNLNHDAMYWYRQDPGQGLRLIYYSQIVNDFQKGDIAEGYSVSREKKESFPLTVTSAQKNPTAFYLCASSPLFPQTSGQETQYFGPGTRLLVL.

For the CDR3, the DNA is TGTGCCACCAGCAGAGATAGGGTAGCGGCCTCCTACGAGCAGTACTTC. This translates into CATSRDRVAASYEQYF. The chain joins TRBV15 to TRBJ2-7; D might be TRBD2 (6 bases). The V end was cut by 0 bases, the J end by 0 bases, with 12 bases between. Germline CDR1 and CDR2: LNHNV and YYDKDF (reference sequence). The CDR3 loop spans 16 amino acids.

The genes are TRBV7-8 and TRBJ2-3, with 7 bases fitting TRBD2. After removal of 8 bases from V and 2 bases from J, the junction contained 7 bases not matched to a gene. CDR3 size: 14 residues. Germline loops: CDR1 SGHVS, CDR2 FQNEAQ. CDR3 bases: TGTGCCAGCCGTACTAGCGCCTACACAGATACGCAGTATTTT. Residues: CASRTSAYTDTQYF.

The V and J genes are TRBV5-5 and TRBJ1-1; TRBD1 might be the D (6 bases). This CDR3 comprises 14 residues. The germline gives CDR1 SGHKS, CDR2 YYEKEE (reference sequence). V was cut by 6 bases and J by 5 bases, with 17 bases left in between. The CDR3 DNA reads as TGTGCCAGCACCGGACAGCTTATGGAGACTGAAGCTTTCTTT. Protein: CASTGQLMETEAFF.

V usage is TRBV5-5 and J usage is TRBJ1-2; D perhaps matches TRBD1 (5 bases). The CDR3 contains 13 residues. Per germline, CDR1 SGHKS and CDR2 YYEKEE (reference sequence). V was trimmed by 1 base and J by 3 bases, leaving 7 bases between them. For the CDR3, the DNA is TGTGCCAGCAGCTTGTTACAGGACTATGGCTACACCTTC. Translating it yields CASSLLQDYGYTF.

This clone has a single count. The V gene is TRBV18, the J gene TRBJ1-1; 7 nucleotides line up with TRBD1. The CDR3 runs to 15 residues. Germline V CDR1 and CDR2: KGHSH, LQKENI. The V gene end was trimmed by 6 bases and the J gene end by 1 base; junction bases not matched to a gene: 8. Written as DNA, the CDR3 is TGTGCCAGCTCGCGGGACAGAATTACGAACACTGAAGCTTTCTTT. The encoded protein is CASSRDRITNTEAFF.

The chain recombines TRBV5-4 with TRBJ1-2; D remains ambiguous. The CDR3 runs 16 residues. The V gene's germline CDR1 is SGHNT and CDR2 YYREEE (reference sequence). V lost 4 bases to trimming and J lost 4 bases, with 20 bases between them. The CDR3 DNA reads as TGTGCCAGCAGCCGCCCCCTCGAGGAGAAATTCTATGGCTACACCTTC. It yields the protein CASSRPLEEKFYGYTF. Full variable domain (missing parts from reference TRBV5-4 and TRBJ1-2): ETGVTQSPTHLIKTRGQQVTLRCSSQSGHNTVSWYQQALGQGPQFIFQYYREEENGRGNFPPRFSGLQFPNYSSELNVNALELDDSALYLCASSRPLEEKFYGYTFGSGTRLTVV.